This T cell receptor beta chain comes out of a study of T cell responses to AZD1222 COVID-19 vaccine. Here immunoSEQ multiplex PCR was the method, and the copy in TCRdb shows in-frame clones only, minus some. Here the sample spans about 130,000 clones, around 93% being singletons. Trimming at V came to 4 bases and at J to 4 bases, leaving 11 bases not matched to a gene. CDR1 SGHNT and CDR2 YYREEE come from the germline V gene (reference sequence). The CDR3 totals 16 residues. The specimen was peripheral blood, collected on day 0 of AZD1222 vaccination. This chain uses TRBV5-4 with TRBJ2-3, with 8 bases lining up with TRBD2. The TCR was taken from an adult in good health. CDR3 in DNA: TGTGCCAGCAGCGCGGAATTTTCGGGGGGGGCAGATACGCAGTATTTT. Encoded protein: CASSAEFSGGADTQYF.